Below are 22 T cell receptor beta chains sequenced from a single sample in a study of blood T cell repertoires in COVID-19. Profiled with immunoSEQ multiplex PCR; TCRdb holds only in-frame clones, not every one. Found here are 70,000 to 75,000 clones, roughly 88% of them singletons; the top ten hold under 6%. What was sequenced was peripheral blood. Receptor source: a human donor in a cohort sampled during active COVID-19.

This rearrangement joins TRBV5-1 to TRBJ2-1; 9 bases align to TRBD2. The CDR3 is made up of 16 amino acids. J lost 2 bases, V lost 1 base, and 4 bases had no gene match. The germline CDR1 and CDR2 sequences are SGHRS and YFSETQ. This CDR3 reads CASSLPPSGAYNEQFF. CDR3 nucleotide sequence: TGCGCCAGCAGCTTGCCTCCTAGCGGGGCCTACAATGAGCAGTTCTTC.

This chain connects TRBV4-1 to TRBJ1-2; D not resolved. The CDR3 has 16 residues. Germline CDR1 and CDR2: MGHRA and YSYEKL. Deletions cut 1 base from V and 0 bases from J, with 12 bases between. DNA for the CDR3: TGCGCCAGCAGCCAAGCCTCCGGGCGGGCTAACTATGGCTACACCTTC. Its protein is CASSQASGRANYGYTF.

The chain carries TRBV18 and TRBJ1-3; 8 nucleotides agree with TRBD1. In germline, CDR1 is KGHSH, CDR2 LQKENI. This CDR3 is 15 amino acids long. Trimming cost V 3 bases and J 0 bases; bases outside gene matches: 1. The CDR3 DNA sequence: TGTGCCAGCTCACCGGGGACAGGCTCTGGAAACACCATATATTTT. It translates to CASSPGTGSGNTIYF.

This chain connects TRBV6-1 to TRBJ1-5; TRBD1 might be the D (5 bases). Germline V CDR1 and CDR2: MNHNS, SASEGT. Trimming stripped 0 bases from V and 5 bases from J, with 11 bases between. The CDR3 extends over 15 amino acids. The CDR3: CASSEAGGSYQPQHF. CDR3 coding DNA: TGTGCCAGCAGTGAAGCGGGGGGGAGCTATCAGCCCCAGCATTTT.

The V and J genes are TRBV5-1 and TRBJ2-5; TRBD1 is a possible D gene (5 bases). Trimming removed 4 bases from V and 3 bases from J, with 13 bases in between. There are 14 residues in the CDR3. Germline-derived CDR1 and CDR2 are SGHRS and YFSETQ. The CDR3: CASSVSGAEETQYF. In DNA form, the CDR3 reads TGCGCCAGCAGCGTATCTGGGGCAGAAGAGACCCAGTACTTC.

This chain links TRBV6-5 with TRBJ1-5; 9 nucleotides line up with TRBD1. V was pared by 6 bases and J by 7 bases, with 7 bases of the junction left unmatched. CDR1 and CDR2 (germline): MNHEY, SVGAGI. This CDR3 has 14 amino acids. CDR3 nucleotides: TGTGCCAGCAGGACAGGGGGAGGAAGGCAGCCCCAGCATTTT. It encodes CASRTGGGRQPQHF.

The J gene is TRBJ2-1, the V gene TRBV7-2, with D unclear. The length of the CDR3 is 11 residues. Germline assignment: CDR1 SGHTA and CDR2 FQGNSA. Trimming stripped 6 bases from V and 9 bases from J, with 9 bases between. CDR3 coding DNA: TGTGCCAGCAGTCCCCGGAGTGAGCAGTTCTTC. The encoded protein is CASSPRSEQFF.

This sequence joins TRBV5-1 and TRBJ2-5, with D possibly matching TRBD1 (6 bases). CDR3 length: 14 residues. Per germline, CDR1 SGHRS and CDR2 YFSETQ. With 3 bases removed from V and 5 bases from J, the gap between germline ends came to 14 bases. CDR3 region: CASSSGQIEETQYF. The CDR3 nucleotides read TGCGCCAGCAGCTCGGGACAAATAGAGGAGACCCAGTACTTC. Full variable domain (missing parts from reference TRBV5-1 and TRBJ2-5): KAGVTQTPRYLIKTRGQQVTLSCSPISGHRSVSWYQQTPGQGLQFLFEYFSETQRNKGNFPGRFSGRQFSNSRSEMNVSTLELGDSALYLCASSSGQIEETQYFGPGTRLLVL.

The chain combines TRBV18 with TRBJ2-3; 7 nucleotides line up with TRBD2. Germline V gives CDR1 KGHSH, CDR2 LQKENI. The CDR3 consists of 14 residues. After removal of 4 bases from V and 0 bases from J, the junction contained 1 base not matched to a gene. In DNA, the CDR3 is TGTGCCAGCTCACGGGGGGGAAGCACAGATACGCAGTATTTT. Protein product: CASSRGGSTDTQYF.

The V call is TRBV6-5, the J call TRBJ1-6; TRBD1 aligns across 8 bases. The CDR3 contains 13 residues. Germline CDR1 and CDR2: MNHEY and SVGAGI. CDR3 residues: CSSRGPYNSPLHF. In DNA form, the CDR3 reads TGTTCGAGCAGGGGGCCCTATAATTCACCCCTCCACTTT.

The chain recombines TRBV18 with TRBJ2-2, with 7 nucleotides matching TRBD1. The junction had 5 bases not matched to a gene; V was cut back by 6 bases and J by 1 base. The length of the CDR3 is 15 residues. Germline V gene sequence: CDR1 KGHSH, CDR2 LQKENI. CDR3 nucleotide sequence: TGTGCCAGCTCTCCCCGACAGGGGAACACCGGGGAGCTGTTTTTT. Its translation is CASSPRQGNTGELFF. Using reference TRBV18 and TRBJ2-2 for the parts outside the CDR3, the full variable domain is NAGVMQNPRHLVRRRGQEARLRCSPMKGHSHVYWYRQLPEEGLKFMVYLQKENIIDESGMPKERFSAEFPKEGPSILRIQQVVRGDSAAYFCASSPRQGNTGELFFGEGSRLTVL.

J is TRBJ1-5 and V is TRBV4-3; D might be TRBD1 (6 bases). The germline V and J ends were trimmed by 0 bases and 3 bases, with 9 bases remaining between them. Germline CDR1 reads LGHNA; CDR2 reads YSLEER. The CDR3 is 15 residues long. CDR3 region: CASSQDGGANQPQHF. The CDR3 DNA reads as TGCGCCAGCAGCCAAGATGGGGGGGCCAATCAGCCCCAGCATTTT.

The rearrangement links TRBV2 to TRBJ2-5; D possibly corresponds to TRBD1 (5 bases). The V gene's germline CDR1 is SNHLY and CDR2 FYNNEI. Trimming left V 9 bases short and J 4 bases short, with 12 bases between. This CDR3 comprises 12 residues. CDR3 nucleotide sequence: TGTGCCAGAAGGGCCCAGGGAGAGACCCAGTACTTC. As protein: CARRAQGETQYF.

V is TRBV19 and J is TRBJ2-5; 11 bases match TRBD2. This CDR3 comprises 15 residues. V trimming: 4 bases; J trimming: 5 bases; junction bases outside the gene matches: 6. Germline V gene data show CDR1 as LNHDA and CDR2 as SQIVND (reference sequence). CDR3 protein: CASSTNSGGGETQYF. CDR3 DNA sequence: TGTGCCAGTAGTACCAATAGCGGGGGGGGTGAGACCCAGTACTTC.

This chain uses TRBV6-5 with TRBJ1-5; D possibly corresponds to TRBD1 (6 bases). The CDR3 is 15 residues long. Germline V CDR1 and CDR2: MNHEY, SVGAGI. Trimming removed 7 bases at V and 1 base at J, with 14 bases between. The CDR3 is CASTPTGLSNQPQHF. The CDR3 DNA reads TGTGCCAGCACCCCAACAGGGCTAAGCAATCAGCCCCAGCATTTT.

The CDR3 spells CASSLASGRGGSQPQHF. The CDR3 DNA is TGTGCCAGCAGCTTAGCTAGTGGCAGGGGTGGGAGTCAGCCCCAGCATTTT. This sequence joins TRBV7-2 and TRBJ1-5; possibly TRBD1 for D (6 bases). The CDR3 totals 17 residues. V was cut by 0 bases and J by 6 bases, with 18 bases left in between. Germline V gives CDR1 SGHTA, CDR2 FQGNSA. The full variable domain, with the rest looked up from reference TRBV7-2 and TRBJ1-5, is GAGVSQSPSNKVTEKGKDVELRCDPISGHTALYWYRQSLGQGLEFLIYFQGNSAPDKSGLPSDRFSAERTGGSVSTLTIQRTQQEDSAVYLCASSLASGRGGSQPQHFGDGTRLSIL.

The genes are TRBV19 and TRBJ2-7, with D unresolved. V lost 0 bases to trimming and J lost 2 bases, with 5 bases between them. The germline CDR1 and CDR2 sequences are LNHDA and SQIVND (reference sequence). This CDR3 region has 13 residues. This CDR3 reads CASSIEAAYEQYF. The CDR3, as DNA: TGTGCCAGTAGTATAGAGGCAGCCTACGAGCAGTACTTC. Combining the CDR3 with reference TRBV19 and TRBJ2-7 gives the whole variable domain DGGITQSPKYLFRKEGQNVTLSCEQNLNHDAMYWYRQDPGQGLRLIYYSQIVNDFQKGDIAEGYSVSREKKESFPLTVTSAQKNPTAFYLCASSIEAAYEQYFGPGTRLTVT.

The chain recombines TRBV5-6 with TRBJ2-7, with TRBD1 matching over 8 bases. CDR1 and CDR2 (germline): SGHDT, YYEEEE. The CDR3 consists of 15 residues. With 4 bases clipped from V and 2 bases from J, the junction kept 8 bases outside the gene matches. The CDR3 bases are TGTGCCAGCAGCCCCGGGGACAGGCGTACCTACGAGCAGTACTTC. Protein product: CASSPGDRRTYEQYF.

The genes are TRBV11-1 and TRBJ1-1; D is undetermined. This CDR3 contains 12 residues. Germline V CDR1 and CDR2: SGHAT, FQDESV (reference sequence). Trimming took off 8 bases at V and 2 bases at J, with 9 bases between the two ends. The CDR3 loop is CASSRSNTEAFF. The CDR3 region has the DNA TGTGCCAGCTCACGGAGTAACACTGAAGCTTTCTTT. The full variable domain, completed using reference TRBV11-1 and TRBJ1-1, is EAEVAQSPRYKITEKSQAVAFWCDPISGHATLYWYRQILGQGPELLVQFQDESVVDDSQLPKDRFSAERLKGVDSTLKIQPAELGDSAMYLCASSRSNTEAFFGQGTRLTVV.

The rearrangement uses TRBV7-9 and TRBJ1-1, with D uncertain. The CDR3 has 13 residues. Deletions cut 4 bases from V and 6 bases from J, with 12 bases between. Germline V CDR1 and CDR2: SEHNR, FQNEAQ (reference sequence). The CDR3 DNA is TGTGCCAGCAGCTCTGGCACCGCCCCTGAAGCTTTCTTT. It is translated as CASSSGTAPEAFF. Filled out from reference TRBV7-9 and TRBJ1-1, the complete variable domain reads DTGVSQNPRHKITKRGQNVTFRCDPISEHNRLYWYRQTLGQGPEFLTYFQNEAQLEKSRLLSDRFSAERPKGSFSTLEIQRTEQGDSAMYLCASSSGTAPEAFFGQGTRLTVV.

V and J are TRBV28 and TRBJ2-1; a possible D gene is TRBD2 (6 bases). V was cut by 6 bases and J by 1 base, with 22 bases left in between. Germline loops: CDR1 MDHEN, CDR2 SYDVKM. The CDR3 spans 18 residues. In DNA, the CDR3 is TGTGCCAGCAGCTCGTTTTCTGGCAAGCGGGCGTCCTACAATGAGCAGTTCTTC. This sequence encodes CASSSFSGKRASYNEQFF.

The V gene is TRBV5-4, the J gene TRBJ2-1, with 10 nucleotides matching TRBD1. This CDR3 spans 15 amino acids. With 3 bases clipped from V and 6 bases from J, the junction kept 6 bases outside the gene matches. CDR1 SGHNT and CDR2 YYREEE come from the germline V gene (reference sequence). CDR3 nucleotide sequence: TGTGCCAGCAGCTCCCCGGGACAGGGGTTCAATGAGCAGTTCTTC. Translated, it gives CASSSPGQGFNEQFF.